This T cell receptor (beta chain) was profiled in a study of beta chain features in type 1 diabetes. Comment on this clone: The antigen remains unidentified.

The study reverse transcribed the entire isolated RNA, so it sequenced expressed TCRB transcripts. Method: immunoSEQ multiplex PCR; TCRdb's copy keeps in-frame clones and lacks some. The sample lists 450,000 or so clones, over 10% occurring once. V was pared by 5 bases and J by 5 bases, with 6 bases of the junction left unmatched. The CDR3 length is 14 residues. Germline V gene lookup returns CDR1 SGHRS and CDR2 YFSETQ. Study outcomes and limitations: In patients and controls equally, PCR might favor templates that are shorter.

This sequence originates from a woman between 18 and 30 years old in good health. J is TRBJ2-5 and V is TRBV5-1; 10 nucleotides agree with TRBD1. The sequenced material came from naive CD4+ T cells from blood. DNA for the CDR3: TGCGCCAGCAGTAGGGACAGGGGATCCGAGACCCAGTACTTC. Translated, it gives CASSRDRGSETQYF.